Sequencing of this TCR beta chain was carried out in a study of T cells in Graves' hyperthyroidism and ophthalmopathy. RNA transcripts served as the template for amplifying TCR beta CDR3 regions. Carried out on the TCR CDR3, a first-round RT-PCR used the HTBI primer set. TCRdb independently ran MiXCR on the multiplex PCR reads; one entry per CDR3 protein. Here the sample spans some 360,000 distinct CDR3 sequences, around 13% being singletons. The CDR3 is made up of 16 amino acids. The ends lost 1 base at V and 3 bases at J; junction bases unmatched: 3. The germline V gene encodes CDR1 MGHRA and CDR2 YSYEKL. PBMCs were sourced from approximately 10 ml fresh peripheral blood.

The sequenced material came from blood. This clonotype was sampled from a woman aged 55-75 years with Graves' hyperthyroidism. The gene calls are TRBV4-1 and TRBJ1-5; TRBD1 matches at 10 bases. This chain's CDR3 is CASSQGTGGVNQPQHF. CDR3 nucleotides: TGCGCCAGCAGCCAAGGGACAGGGGGAGTCAATCAGCCCCAGCATTTT.